These 5 T cell receptor beta chains share one sample of origin, sequenced in a study of T cells in Graves' hyperthyroidism and ophthalmopathy. Amplified TCR beta CDR3 regions came from RNA transcripts. First-round RT-PCR with HTBI primers amplified the TCR CDR3 region. TCRdb fed the multiplex PCR reads into MiXCR, producing one record per CDR3 protein. The table lists 280,000 or so distinct CDR3 sequences, approximately 16% of them singletons. The sample taken for sequencing was blood. These receptors were obtained from a woman aged 45-65 years with Graves' hyperthyroidism that later progressed to Graves' ophthalmopathy.

In its sample, this clonotype was seen many times. The chain uses TRBV20-1 and TRBJ2-1; D not certain. The V gene's germline CDR1 is DFQATT and CDR2 SNEGSKA (reference sequence). V lost 3 bases and J 4 bases, leaving 4 bases between the germline ends. This CDR3 contains 11 residues. For the CDR3, the DNA is TGCAGTGCTAGCAGATACAATGAGCAGTTCTTC. Its protein product is CSASRYNEQFF.

This clonotype was observed many times. The chain uses TRBV7-9 and TRBJ2-5; D is perhaps TRBD2 (7 bases). V dropped 1 base and J dropped 10 bases, with 16 bases sitting between them. This CDR3 spans 14 amino acids. Germline V gene lookup returns CDR1 SEHNR and CDR2 FQNEAQ (reference sequence). The CDR3 DNA sequence: TGTGCCAGCAGCTTAGAAGTCCAGGGAGGGGGCCAGTACTTC. Protein product: CASSLEVQGGGQYF.

The chain carries TRBV18 and TRBJ2-1; TRBD2 matches 8 bases. This CDR3 has 14 residues. J was trimmed by 7 bases and V by 4 bases; bases with no gene match: 6. Germline V lookup: CDR1 KGHSH, CDR2 LQKENI. The CDR3 spells CASSQAGAGNEQFF. The DNA for the CDR3 is TGTGCCAGCTCACAAGCGGGAGCTGGGAATGAGCAGTTCTTC.

The chain couples TRBV2 to TRBJ1-4; perhaps TRBD1 as D (6 bases). The germline gives CDR1 SNHLY, CDR2 FYNNEI. CDR3 length: 13 residues. V lost 8 bases to trimming and J lost 0 bases, with 7 bases between them. DNA of the CDR3: TGTGCCAGCGGGGGCACAACTAATGAAAAACTGTTTTTT. Translating gives CASGGTTNEKLFF.

This clonotype was detected only a few times. The chain carries TRBV9 and TRBJ1-4; a possible D gene is TRBD1 (6 bases). V lost 4 bases and J lost 5, with 12 bases in between. From germline, CDR1 is SGDLS and CDR2 YYNGEE. The CDR3 sequence is 14 residues long. The CDR3 reads CASSPDSWNEKLFF. CDR3 bases: TGTGCCAGCAGCCCGGACAGCTGGAATGAAAAACTGTTTTTT.